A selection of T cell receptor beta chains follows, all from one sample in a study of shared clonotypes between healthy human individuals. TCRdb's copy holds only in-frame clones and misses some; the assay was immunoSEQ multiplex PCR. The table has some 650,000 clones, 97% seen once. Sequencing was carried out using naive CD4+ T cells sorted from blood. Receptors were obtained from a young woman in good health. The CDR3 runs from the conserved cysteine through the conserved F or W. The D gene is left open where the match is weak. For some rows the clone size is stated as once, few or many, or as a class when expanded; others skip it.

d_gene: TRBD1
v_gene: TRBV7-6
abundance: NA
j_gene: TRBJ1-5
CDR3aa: CASSSNRDSQPQHF
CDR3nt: TGTGCCAGCAGCTCTAACCGGGACAGTCAGCCCCAGCATTTT

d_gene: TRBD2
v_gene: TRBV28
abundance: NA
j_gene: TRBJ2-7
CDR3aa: CASSSLMGPSGALSSYEQYF
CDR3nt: TGTGCCAGCAGTTCCCTTATGGGGCCCAGCGGGGCCCTCTCCTCCTACGAGCAGTACTTC

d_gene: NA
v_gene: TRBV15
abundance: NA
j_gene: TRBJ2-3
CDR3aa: CATSRGATNTQYF
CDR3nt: TGTGCCACCAGCAGAGGGGCAACGAATACGCAGTATTTT

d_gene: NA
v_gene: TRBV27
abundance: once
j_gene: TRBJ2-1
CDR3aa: CASIGGPGLIYNEQFF
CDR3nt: TGTGCCAGCATTGGGGGTCCGGGCCTGATTTACAATGAGCAGTTCTTC

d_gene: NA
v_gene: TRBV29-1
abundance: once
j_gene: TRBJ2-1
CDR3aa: CSVGSPGDYNEQFF
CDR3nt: TGCAGCGTGGGGTCTCCGGGAGACTACAATGAGCAGTTCTTC

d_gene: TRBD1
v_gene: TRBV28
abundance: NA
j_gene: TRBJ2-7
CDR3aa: CASSSGQGDEQYF
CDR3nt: TGTGCCAGCAGTTCTGGACAGGGGGACGAGCAGTACTTC

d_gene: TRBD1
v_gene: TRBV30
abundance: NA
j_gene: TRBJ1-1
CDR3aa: CAWGRTGVQTEAFF
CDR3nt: TGTGCCTGGGGGAGAACAGGGGTCCAAACTGAAGCTTTCTTT

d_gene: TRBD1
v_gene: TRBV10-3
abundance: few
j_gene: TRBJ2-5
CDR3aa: CAFSSDGTGTQYF
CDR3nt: TGTGCCTTCTCCTCGGACGGGACAGGGACCCAGTACTTC

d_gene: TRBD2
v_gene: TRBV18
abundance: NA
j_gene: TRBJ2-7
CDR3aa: CASSRMTSGKGSVPYEQYF
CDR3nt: TGTGCCAGCTCACGCATGACTAGCGGTAAAGGTTCGGTACCCTACGAGCAGTACTTC

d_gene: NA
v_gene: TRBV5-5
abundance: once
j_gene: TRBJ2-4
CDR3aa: CASSPVGAKNIQYF
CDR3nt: TGTGCCAGCAGCCCTGTGGGAGCCAAAAACATTCAGTACTTC

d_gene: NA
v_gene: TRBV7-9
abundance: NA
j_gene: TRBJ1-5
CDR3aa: CASSVVGGDQPQHF
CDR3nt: TGTGCCAGCAGCGTGGTAGGCGGTGATCAGCCCCAGCATTTT

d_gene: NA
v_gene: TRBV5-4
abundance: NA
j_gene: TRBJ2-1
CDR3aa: CASSLAPEWSSYNEQFF
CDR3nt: TGTGCCAGCAGCTTGGCCCCCGAGTGGAGCTCCTACAATGAGCAGTTCTTC

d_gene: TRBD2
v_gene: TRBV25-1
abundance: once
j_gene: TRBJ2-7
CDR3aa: CASKPSGSFGEQYF
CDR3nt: TGTGCCAGCAAACCTAGCGGGAGTTTCGGCGAGCAGTACTTC

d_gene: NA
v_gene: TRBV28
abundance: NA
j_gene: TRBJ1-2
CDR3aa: CASSPLELYGYTF
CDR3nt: TGTGCCAGCAGCCCCCTGGAGCTCTATGGCTACACCTTC

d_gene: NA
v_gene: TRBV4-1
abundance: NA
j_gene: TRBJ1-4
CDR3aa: CASSQDREWGEKLFF
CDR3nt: TGCGCCAGCAGCCAAGATCGGGAGTGGGGAGAAAAACTGTTTTTT

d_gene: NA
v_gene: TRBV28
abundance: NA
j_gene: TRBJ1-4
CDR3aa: CASSQVHDEKLFF
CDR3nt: TGTGCCAGCAGCCAAGTACACGATGAAAAACTGTTTTTT

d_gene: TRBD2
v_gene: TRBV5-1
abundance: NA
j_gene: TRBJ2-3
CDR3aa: CASSFPLEGGPGDTQYF
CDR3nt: TGCGCCAGCAGTTTCCCTTTAGAGGGAGGGCCGGGGGATACGCAGTATTTT

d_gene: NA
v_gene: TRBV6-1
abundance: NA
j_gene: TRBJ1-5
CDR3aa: CASKPTGSNQPQHF
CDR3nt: TGTGCCAGCAAACCCACAGGGAGCAATCAGCCCCAGCATTTT

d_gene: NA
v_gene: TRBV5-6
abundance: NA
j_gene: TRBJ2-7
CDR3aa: CASSLVSGAYEQYF
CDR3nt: TGTGCCAGCAGCTTGGTTTCTGGGGCCTACGAGCAGTACTTC

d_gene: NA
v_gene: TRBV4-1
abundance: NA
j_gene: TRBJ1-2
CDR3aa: CASSQDRSVGYGYTF
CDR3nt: TGCGCCAGCAGCCAAGATCGGTCGGTGGGGTATGGCTACACCTTC

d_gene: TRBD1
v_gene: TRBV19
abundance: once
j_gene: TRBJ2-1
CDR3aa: CATTGTGTGEQFF
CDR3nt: TGTGCCACCACCGGGACAGGGACGGGTGAGCAGTTCTTC

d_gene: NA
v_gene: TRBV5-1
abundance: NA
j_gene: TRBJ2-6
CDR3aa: CASSGRTLSSSGANVLTF
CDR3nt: TGCGCCAGCAGCGGGAGGACGCTCTCGAGCTCTGGGGCCAACGTCCTGACTTTC

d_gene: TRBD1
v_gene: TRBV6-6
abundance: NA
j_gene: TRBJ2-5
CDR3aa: CASSYQQGSQETQYF
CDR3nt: TGTGCCAGCAGTTACCAACAGGGGAGTCAAGAGACCCAGTACTTC

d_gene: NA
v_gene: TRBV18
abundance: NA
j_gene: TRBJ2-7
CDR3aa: CASSLGTVEQYF
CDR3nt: TGTGCCAGCTCACTGGGTACGGTCGAGCAGTACTTC

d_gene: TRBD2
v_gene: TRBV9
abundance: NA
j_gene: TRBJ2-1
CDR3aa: CASSSLAATYNEQFF
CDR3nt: TGTGCCAGCAGCTCCCTAGCGGCTACCTACAATGAGCAGTTCTTC

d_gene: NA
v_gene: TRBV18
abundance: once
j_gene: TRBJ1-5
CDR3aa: CASSPPGERQPQHF
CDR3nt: TGTGCCAGCTCACCACCTGGGGAAAGACAGCCCCAGCATTTT

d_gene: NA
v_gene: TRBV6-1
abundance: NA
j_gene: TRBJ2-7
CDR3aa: CASIPGQSNEQYF
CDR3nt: TGTGCCAGCATCCCCGGACAGTCCAACGAGCAGTACTTC

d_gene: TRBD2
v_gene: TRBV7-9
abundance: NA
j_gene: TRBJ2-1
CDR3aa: CASSLVGTSGRNRGEQFF
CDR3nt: TGTGCCAGCAGCTTAGTAGGGACTAGCGGGAGGAACCGGGGTGAGCAGTTCTTC

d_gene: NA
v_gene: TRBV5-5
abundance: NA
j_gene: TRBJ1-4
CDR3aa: CASSLEADEKLFF
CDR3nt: TGTGCCAGCAGCTTGGAAGCAGATGAAAAACTGTTTTTT

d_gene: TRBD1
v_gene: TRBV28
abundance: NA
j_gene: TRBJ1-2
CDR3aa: CASSLGTDYGYTF
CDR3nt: TGTGCCAGCAGCCTGGGGACAGATTATGGCTACACCTTC

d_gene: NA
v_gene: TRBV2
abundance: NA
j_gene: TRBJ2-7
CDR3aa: CASRLHVYEQYF
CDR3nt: TGTGCCAGCAGGCTACACGTCTACGAGCAGTACTTC

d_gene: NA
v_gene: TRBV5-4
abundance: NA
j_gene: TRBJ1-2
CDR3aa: CASSLATGPYTF
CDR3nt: TGTGCCAGCAGCTTGGCCACAGGCCCCTACACCTTC

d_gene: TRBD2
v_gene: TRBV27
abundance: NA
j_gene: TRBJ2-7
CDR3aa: CASSSPRGAGGPTYEQYF
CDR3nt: TGTGCCAGCAGTTCCCCCCGCGGCGCGGGAGGGCCGACCTACGAGCAGTACTTC

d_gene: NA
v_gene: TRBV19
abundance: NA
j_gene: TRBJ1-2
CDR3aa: CASSMYSSDANYGYTF
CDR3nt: TGTGCCAGTAGTATGTATTCTTCGGACGCTAACTATGGCTACACCTTC

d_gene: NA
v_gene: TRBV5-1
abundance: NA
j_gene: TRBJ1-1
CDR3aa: CASSSKGGSTEAFF
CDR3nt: TGCGCCAGCAGCTCAAAGGGGGGTTCCACTGAAGCTTTCTTT

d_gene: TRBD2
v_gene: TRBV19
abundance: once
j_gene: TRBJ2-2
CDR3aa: CASSTPSGITGELFF
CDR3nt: TGTGCCAGTAGTACTCCTAGCGGGATCACCGGGGAGCTGTTTTTT

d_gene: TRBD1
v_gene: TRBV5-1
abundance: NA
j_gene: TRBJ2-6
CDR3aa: CASSPGQGSGANVLTF
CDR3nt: TGCGCCAGCAGCCCGGGACAGGGCTCTGGGGCCAACGTCCTGACTTTC

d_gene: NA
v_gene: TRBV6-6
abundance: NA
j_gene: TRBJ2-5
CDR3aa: CASQESAWETQYF
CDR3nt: TGTGCCAGCCAAGAGAGCGCCTGGGAGACCCAGTACTTC

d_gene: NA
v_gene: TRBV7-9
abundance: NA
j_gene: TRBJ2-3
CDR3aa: CASSSVVPGHTDTQYF
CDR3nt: TGTGCCAGCAGCTCCGTGGTGCCGGGGCACACAGATACGCAGTATTTT

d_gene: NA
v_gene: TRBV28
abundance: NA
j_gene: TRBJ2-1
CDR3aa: CASRVGGSYNEQFF
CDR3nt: TGTGCCAGCAGGGTCGGTGGTTCCTACAATGAGCAGTTCTTC

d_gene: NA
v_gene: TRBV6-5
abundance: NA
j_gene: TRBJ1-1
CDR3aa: CASGNTEAFF
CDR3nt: TGTGCCAGTGGAAACACTGAAGCTTTCTTT